The 23 T cell receptor beta chains listed next were all sequenced from one sample in a study of T cells in localized non-small cell lung cancer. Libraries were prepared by immunoSEQ multiplex PCR; TCRdb keeps only in-frame clonotypes and omits some of them. The data hold about 74,000 clones, with roughly 84% observed a single time. The sequenced sample was peripheral blood, obtained before any cancer treatment. These receptor sequences come from a female donor at least 60 years old with stage I lung adenocarcinoma.

The genes are TRBV21-1 and TRBJ1-1. TRBV21-1 is tagged as a pseudogene. The length of the CDR3 is 16 residues. CDR3 region: CASSNISGGIYTEAFF. The DNA of the CDR3 is TGTGCCAGCAGCAATATTTCGGGGGGGATCTACACTGAAGCTTTCTTT.

V is TRBV19 and J is TRBJ1-2, with a weak D call TRBD1 (5 bases). This CDR3 comprises 17 residues. The ends were cut back, 3 bases at V and 4 bases at J, with 21 bases in the middle. Germline CDR1 and CDR2: LNHDA and SQIVND (reference sequence). CDR3: CASSMRDGRGPIYGYTF. CDR3 coding DNA: TGTGCCAGTAGTATGCGGGACGGACGAGGGCCGATCTATGGCTACACCTTC.

The chain employs TRBV2 and TRBJ2-1; the D is unclear. CDR3 length equals 13 residues. V lost 4 bases to trimming and J lost 1 base, with 5 bases between them. Germline lookup yields CDR1 SNHLY and CDR2 FYNNEI. The CDR3 coding sequence is TGTGCCAGCAGTGTCCTTTCCTACAATGAGCAGTTCTTC. It codes for CASSVLSYNEQFF. The variable domain in full, with the rest retrieved from reference TRBV2 and TRBJ2-1, is EPEVTQTPSHQVTQMGQEVILRCVPISNHLYFYWYRQILGQKVEFLVSFYNNEISEKSEIFDDQFSVERPDGSNFTLKIRSTKLEDSAMYFCASSVLSYNEQFFGPGTRLTVL.

The V call is TRBV7-2, the J call TRBJ2-7, with TRBD1 matching over 7 bases. Trimming at V came to 4 bases and at J to 6 bases, leaving 12 bases not matched to a gene. The CDR3 has 15 amino acids. Germline V CDR1 and CDR2: SGHTA, FQGNSA. CDR3: CASSSKGQAPAEQYF. The CDR3 coding sequence is TGTGCCAGCAGCTCAAAAGGACAGGCCCCAGCCGAGCAGTACTTC.

J is TRBJ1-2 and V is TRBV27; no reliable D call. V lost 5 bases and J lost 0, with 7 bases in between. The CDR3 spans 13 residues. Germline V gene data show CDR1 as MNHEY and CDR2 as SMNVEV (reference sequence). The CDR3 DNA reads as TGTGCCAGCAGTCTTCATGCTAACTATGGCTACACCTTC. This translates into CASSLHANYGYTF.

The chain joins TRBV11-3 to TRBJ2-7; the match to TRBD1 covers 11 bases. The J segment lost 6 bases and the V segment lost 7 bases, leaving 14 bases of the junction unmatched. Per the germline V gene, CDR1 is SGHNT and CDR2 is YENEEA. The CDR3 totals 16 residues. CDR3 protein: CASTRGPTGTGGEQYF. In DNA form, the CDR3 reads TGTGCCAGCACCCGAGGCCCTACCGGGACAGGGGGCGAGCAGTACTTC. Supplemented by reference TRBV11-3 and TRBJ2-7, the full variable domain reads EAGVVQSPRYKIIEKKQPVAFWCNPISGHNTLYWYLQNLGQGPELLIRYENEEAVDDSQLPKDRFSAERLKGVDSTLKIQPAELGDSAVYLCASTRGPTGTGGEQYFGPGTRLTVT.

The chain employs TRBV5-1 and TRBJ2-5; either TRBD1 or TRBD2 may fit D (6 bases each). This CDR3 has 15 residues. Trimming took off 3 bases at V and 3 bases at J, with 15 bases between the two ends. Per germline, CDR1 SGHRS and CDR2 YFSETQ. In DNA form, the CDR3 reads TGCGCCAGCAGCTGGGAGAACGGGGGCGAAGAGACCCAGTACTTC. It codes for CASSWENGGEETQYF.

The chain employs TRBV9 and TRBJ1-2; D is perhaps TRBD1 (5 bases). In germline, CDR1 is SGDLS, CDR2 YYNGEE. The V gene lost 3 bases and the J gene lost 2 bases, with 11 bases spanning the gap. The CDR3 covers 14 residues. The CDR3 loop reads CASSGGRTNYGYTF. The CDR3 DNA is TGTGCCAGCAGCGGAGGGCGGACAAACTATGGCTACACCTTC.

The chain couples TRBV29-1 to TRBJ1-2; D is unresolved. Trimming removed 5 bases from V and 8 bases from J, with 15 bases in between. Germline-derived CDR1 and CDR2 are SQVTM and ANQGSEA. The length of the CDR3 is 12 residues. The CDR3 loop is CSVTLSGPGYTF. As DNA, the CDR3 is TGCAGCGTTACGCTTTCAGGCCCGGGCTACACCTTC.

This chain links TRBV6-1 with TRBJ2-2, with D unclear. V shed 7 bases and J shed 4 bases, with 7 bases lying between them. CDR1 is MNHNS and CDR2 is SASEGT in the germline V gene. This CDR3 comprises 12 residues. CDR3 coding DNA: TGTGCCAGCATAGCCCTCACCGGGGAGCTGTTTTTT. This gives the protein CASIALTGELFF.

This chain uses TRBV13 with TRBJ2-5, with 10 nucleotides matching TRBD1. V gave up 5 bases and J gave up 4 bases; unmatched junction bases: 4. The CDR3 covers 14 residues. Germline CDR1 PRHDT, CDR2 FYEKMQ (reference sequence). The CDR3 loop reads CASSARQGAETQYF. In DNA form, the CDR3 reads TGTGCCAGCAGCGCTAGACAGGGGGCAGAGACCCAGTACTTC.

The chain joins TRBV2 to TRBJ1-3; 10 nucleotides align to TRBD1. The CDR3 runs 15 residues. In germline, CDR1 is SNHLY, CDR2 FYNNEI. V shed 6 bases, J shed 3 bases, and the junction held 5 bases outside the gene matches. For the CDR3, the DNA is TGTGCCAGCAGGCAGACAGGGGGCATTGGAAACACCATATATTTT. This gives the protein CASRQTGGIGNTIYF.

This chain links TRBV5-4 with TRBJ2-3; TRBD2 might be the D (5 bases). CDR1 and CDR2 from the germline V gene are SGHNT and YYREEE (reference sequence). Trimming pared 0 bases from V and 6 bases from J, leaving 8 bases between. The CDR3 contains 13 residues. Written as DNA, the CDR3 is TGTGCCAGCAGCTTGGGAGGGTTTGATACGCAGTATTTT. As protein: CASSLGGFDTQYF.

V usage is TRBV13 and J usage is TRBJ2-1, with 11 bases matching TRBD2. The CDR3 totals 16 residues. The J segment lost 8 bases and the V segment lost 5 bases, leaving 11 bases of the junction unmatched. The germline gives CDR1 PRHDT, CDR2 FYEKMQ (reference sequence). As DNA, the CDR3 is TGTGCCAGCAGCGTAATAACTAGCGGGGGTTGGGATGAGCAGTTCTTC. This encodes CASSVITSGGWDEQFF. The variable domain in full, completed from reference TRBV13 and TRBJ2-1, reads AAGVIQSPRHLIKEKRETATLKCYPIPRHDTVYWYQQGPGQDPQFLISFYEKMQSDKGSIPDRFSAQQFSDYHSELNMSSLELGDSALYFCASSVITSGGWDEQFFGPGTRLTVL.

This chain connects TRBV7-8 to TRBJ2-3, with 11 positions matching TRBD2. V trimming: 0 bases; J trimming: 2 bases; junction bases outside the gene matches: 13. Germline CDR1 and CDR2: SGHVS and FQNEAQ. This CDR3 is built from 20 residues. For the CDR3, the DNA is TGTGCCAGCAGCTTAGCAGTTACTAGCGGGGGACCCAAAATCACAGATACGCAGTATTTT. Its protein product is CASSLAVTSGGPKITDTQYF.

The chain is built from TRBV6-6 and TRBJ1-2, with D maybe TRBD1 (5 bases). The CDR3 length is 15 residues. V dropped 4 bases and J dropped 0 bases, with 12 bases sitting between them. Germline values: CDR1 MNHNY, CDR2 SVGAGI (reference sequence). The CDR3 loop reads CASSSGGLSNYGYTF. Written as DNA, the CDR3 is TGTGCCAGCAGTTCGGGGGGATTGTCTAACTATGGCTACACCTTC.

This rearrangement joins TRBV10-3 to TRBJ2-7, with 10 bases fitting TRBD2. The CDR3 is 14 amino acids. J gave up 6 bases and V 5 bases, and 7 bases lay outside the gene matches. Germline V gives CDR1 ENHRY, CDR2 SYGVKD. In nucleotides, the CDR3 is TGTGCCATCAGTATGGCTAGCGGGAGCGGCGAGCAGTACTTC. This sequence encodes CAISMASGSGEQYF.

This clone was seen more than once but under ten times. This sequence joins TRBV4-2 and TRBJ1-1, with D tentatively TRBD1 (6 bases). Germline V lookup: CDR1 LGHNA, CDR2 YNFKEQ. Trimming took off 4 bases at V and 1 base at J, with 13 bases between the two ends. The CDR3 has 15 amino acids. The CDR3 sequence: CASSPRTDENTEAFF. CDR3 bases: TGTGCCAGCAGCCCCCGGACAGACGAGAACACTGAAGCTTTCTTT.

This chain links TRBV28 with TRBJ2-2; 8 bases match TRBD2. This CDR3 is 19 amino acids long. Germline CDR1 is MDHEN and CDR2 is SYDVKM. V lost 1 base and J lost 4; bases outside the gene matches: 14. As DNA, the CDR3 is TGTGCCAGCAGTTTATTCTTATTTCGGCGGGGGGAACGCACCGGGGAGCTGTTTTTT. It specifies CASSLFLFRRGERTGELFF.

CDR3 nucleotides: TGTGCCACCAGTAAGGGGGCGAGTTTCTACGAGCAGTACTTC. Amino acid sequence: CATSKGASFYEQYF. The rearrangement uses TRBV15 and TRBJ2-7; TRBD1 aligns across 7 bases. Trimming removed 6 bases from V and 3 bases from J; junction bases left unmatched: 8. The V gene's germline CDR1 is LNHNV and CDR2 YYDKDF (reference sequence). CDR3 length: 14 residues. Supplemented by reference TRBV15 and TRBJ2-7, the full variable domain reads DAMVIQNPRYQVTQFGKPVTLSCSQTLNHNVMYWYQQKSSQAPKLLFHYYDKDFNNEADTPDNFQSRRPNTSFCFLDIRSPGLGDTAMYLCATSKGASFYEQYFGPGTRLTVT.

The rearrangement joins TRBV5-4 to TRBJ2-3; D unclear. Germline-derived CDR1 and CDR2 are SGHNT and YYREEE (reference sequence). The CDR3 runs to 12 residues. Trimming left V 6 bases short and J 8 bases short, with 13 bases between. CDR3 residues: CASNEFGITQYF. The CDR3 DNA is TGTGCCAGCAACGAATTTGGGATTACGCAGTATTTT.

This clone was observed a single time. The gene calls are TRBV6-1 and TRBJ1-5, with D tentatively TRBD1 (5 bases). V lost 3 bases and J lost 5, with 14 bases in between. Germline V CDR1 and CDR2: MNHNS, SASEGT. There are 15 residues in the CDR3. For the CDR3, the DNA is TGTGCCAGCAGTGATTTCCCAGGGCGGGATCAGCCCCAGCATTTT. Translated, it gives CASSDFPGRDQPQHF.

J is TRBJ2-1 and V is TRBV11-1, with TRBD2 matching 11 bases. The CDR3 length is 15 residues. Germline CDR1 reads SGHAT; CDR2 reads FQDESV (reference sequence). J lost 2 bases, V lost 4 bases, and 1 base had no gene match. For the CDR3, the DNA is TGTGCCAGCAGCTCACTAGCGGGGGCCTACAATGAGCAGTTCTTC. It specifies CASSSLAGAYNEQFF.